These T cell receptor beta chains were read from a single sample in a study of sequential checkpoint blockade in melanoma. Repertoires were generated with immunoSEQ multiplex PCR, while TCRdb's copy carries only in-frame clones and drops some. Of fewer than 7,500 clones in the sample, approximately 78% were seen once. Material: CD8+ T cells sorted from blood (inferred from file names), obtained from a patient given nivolumab and ipilimumab in sequence. All receptors derive from a human donor with melanoma. Both conserved end residues are part of each CDR3. Each record gives: CDR3 protein, V gene, CDR3 length, J gene.

cdr3_aa: CASSVGRGWDEQFF
v_call: TRBV9
cdr3_length: 14
j_call: TRBJ2-1

cdr3_aa: CASSIGTGGYEQYF
v_call: TRBV19
cdr3_length: 14
j_call: TRBJ2-7

cdr3_aa: CASSLVADQETQYF
v_call: TRBV5-4
cdr3_length: 14
j_call: TRBJ2-5

cdr3_aa: CASRGGRAGVHEQYF
v_call: TRBV10-2
cdr3_length: 15
j_call: TRBJ2-7

cdr3_aa: CASSVEAGGSTGELFF
v_call: TRBV9
cdr3_length: 16
j_call: TRBJ2-2

cdr3_aa: CASSLLGVGGETQYF
v_call: TRBV27
cdr3_length: 15
j_call: TRBJ2-5

cdr3_aa: CASSSIAGRSSYNEQFF
v_call: TRBV7-9
cdr3_length: 17
j_call: TRBJ2-1

cdr3_aa: CASSFSVLSDTQYF
v_call: TRBV27
cdr3_length: 14
j_call: TRBJ2-3

cdr3_aa: CASSPPGLAGGPSEQFF
v_call: TRBV4-2
cdr3_length: 17
j_call: TRBJ2-1

cdr3_aa: CASSYSRAYEQYF
v_call: TRBV28
cdr3_length: 13
j_call: TRBJ2-7

cdr3_aa: CASSSRQGDTEAFF
v_call: TRBV5-8
cdr3_length: 14
j_call: TRBJ1-1

cdr3_aa: CASSWGRAGAYNEQFF
v_call: TRBV28
cdr3_length: 16
j_call: TRBJ2-1

cdr3_aa: CASSFPGLYNEQFF
v_call: TRBV27
cdr3_length: 14
j_call: TRBJ2-1

cdr3_aa: CASSYHQQGSETQYF
v_call: TRBV5-1
cdr3_length: 15
j_call: TRBJ2-5

cdr3_aa: CASSQRQGLRYNEQFF
v_call: TRBV5-1
cdr3_length: 16
j_call: TRBJ2-1

cdr3_aa: CASSHLQGVSYEQYF
v_call: TRBV4-1
cdr3_length: 15
j_call: TRBJ2-7

cdr3_aa: CASSTREKGANVLTF
v_call: TRBV11-2
cdr3_length: 15
j_call: TRBJ2-6

cdr3_aa: CASSQGAGGPGEQYF
v_call: TRBV4-1
cdr3_length: 15
j_call: TRBJ2-7

cdr3_aa: CAISESLSEGSDLGTEAFF
v_call: TRBV10-3
cdr3_length: 19
j_call: TRBJ1-1

cdr3_aa: CASSLVLAGMADTQYF
v_call: TRBV7-6
cdr3_length: 16
j_call: TRBJ2-3

cdr3_aa: CASSLESSGYNEQFF
v_call: TRBV13
cdr3_length: 15
j_call: TRBJ2-1

cdr3_aa: CASSLGRVTYEQYF
v_call: TRBV7-9
cdr3_length: 14
j_call: TRBJ2-7

cdr3_aa: CASSSPGTYPYEQYF
v_call: TRBV27
cdr3_length: 15
j_call: TRBJ2-7

cdr3_aa: CASSIGSWSYNEQFF
v_call: TRBV19
cdr3_length: 15
j_call: TRBJ2-1

cdr3_aa: CAISELAIRQGGAYEQYF
v_call: TRBV10-3
cdr3_length: 18
j_call: TRBJ2-7

cdr3_aa: CASSGGVVQGWFYGYTF
v_call: TRBV25-1
cdr3_length: 17
j_call: TRBJ1-2

cdr3_aa: CASRSLGGLPAADTQYF
v_call: TRBV2
cdr3_length: 17
j_call: TRBJ2-3

cdr3_aa: CASSTTASGSYEQFF
v_call: TRBV19
cdr3_length: 15
j_call: TRBJ2-1

cdr3_aa: CASSLGPNNNEQFF
v_call: TRBV5-6
cdr3_length: 14
j_call: TRBJ2-1

cdr3_aa: CASSLPTERPFNEQFF
v_call: TRBV5-8
cdr3_length: 16
j_call: TRBJ2-1

cdr3_aa: CASSVGSRGSYEQYF
v_call: TRBV9
cdr3_length: 15
j_call: TRBJ2-7

cdr3_aa: CASRLSTGSEQYF
v_call: TRBV2
cdr3_length: 13
j_call: TRBJ2-7

cdr3_aa: CASSSRTPQDATNEKLFF
v_call: TRBV7-9
cdr3_length: 18
j_call: TRBJ1-4